What follows is one T cell receptor (beta chain) and its context. It has no known antigen specificity. No per-base quality is available; no much larger clone lies one base away. TCRbeta CDR3 regions were amplified from genomic DNA using the immunoSEQ Assay, a bias-controlled multiplex PCR. For the original study's pipeline: Nucleated cell counts per sample were estimated from amplification of reference gene primers within the assay. Sequence reads were collapsed and filtered to measure the absolute abundance of every unique TCRbeta CDR3 rearrangement. For each sample, productive Simpson clonality was calculated as the square root of Simpson's diversity index across productive rearrangements. TCRdb took this table from immuneACCESS and kept in-frame rearrangements with V and J called. Such tables lack part of the clones; where checked against another copy, unresolved V genes explain under half of the gap, and the rest is unexplained. V, J and clone size are those of that table, while D and trimming were read from the DNA. This sample gives about 72,000 clones in total; 88% of them show up just once. The ten largest clones add up to about 27% of the sample.

Collaborating institutions collected whole blood in K2EDTA tubes following their own protocols. Collaborator samples were shipped for TCRbeta analysis as frozen whole blood, isolated PBMCs, or DNA extracted from either sample type. The data were taken from a study of blood T cell repertoires in COVID-19 (dated by TCRdb to about 2020). Context from the whole study: The collaborator samples originated in the United States, Italy and Spain and spanned the acute and convalescent phases of COVID-19. The dataset comprised deeply sampled blood TCRbeta repertoires from subjects exposed to, actively infected with, or recovered from COVID-19. Where available, HLA class I and class II types were obtained from metadata supplied by the sample provider rather than from assay-based typing. A de-identified subject ID, COVID-19 status, age in years and sex were almost always included in the sample metadata. The samples were drawn from two sources: the first 160 participants of the ongoing ImmuneRACE study, and 1,254 subjects contributed by 6 global collaborators. The material from the prospective study consisted of cDNA or gDNA derived from T cells, B-cell-depleted T cells, or PBMCs. The repertoires were made available in a free public database intended to serve as a resource for research on the immune response to SARS-CoV-2.

Summary of the overall study and its limitations: Clinical and demographic metadata were provided uncurated, with the amount varying by source and participant.

Counted from cysteine to phenylalanine, this CDR3 has 13 amino acids. Of all the DNA, just the CDR3 is kept, 39 bases in frame from base 1. The germline V gene sets CDR1 to SQVTM and CDR2 to ANQGSEA. Germline trimming amounts to 6 bases on V and 4 bases on J, with 5 as the count of junction bases outside the gene matches. In this chain, TRBV29-1 is recombined with TRBJ2-3, with 9 junctional bases fitting TRBD1. The sequenced material came from peripheral blood. The source of this sequence is a middle-aged man with acute or convalescent COVID-19. The CDR3 protein sequence reads: CSVADRGSDTQYF. The nucleotide sequence reads as follows: TGCAGCGTCGCGGACAGGGGTTCAGATACGCAGTATTTT.